The 30 T cell receptor beta chains presented below share a single source sample, sequenced in a study of identifying expanded T cells in peripheral blood. Here immunoSEQ multiplex PCR was the method, and the copy in TCRdb shows in-frame clones only, minus some. The table lists some 120,000 clones, 84% of them singletons, with less than 4% in the top ten. Sequencing was performed on blood. Receptors were obtained from a person aged 18 to 70 in good health.

The chain is built from TRBV27 and TRBJ2-3; unclear D gene. The CDR3 has 17 amino acids. CDR1 is MNHEY and CDR2 is SMNVEV in the germline V gene (reference sequence). The V end lost 6 bases, the J end lost 2 bases, and 21 bases lay between the germline ends. The CDR3 nucleotides read TGTGCCAGCAGCGCCCCCGTGGGTGACTCTTTCACAGATACGCAGTATTTT. It translates to CASSAPVGDSFTDTQYF.

This chain joins TRBV4-3 and TRBJ1-1; D may be TRBD1 (5 bases). CDR1 is LGHNA, CDR2 YSLEER, per germline. The V end lost 1 base, the J end lost 3 bases, and 9 bases lay between the germline ends. This CDR3 spans 14 amino acids. The CDR3 is CASSQVRGDTEAFF. For the CDR3, the DNA is TGCGCCAGCAGCCAAGTTAGGGGTGACACTGAAGCTTTCTTT.

The rearrangement uses TRBV5-1 and TRBJ2-1; D may be TRBD2 (6 bases). This CDR3 region has 16 residues. Deletions cut 3 bases from V and 0 bases from J, with 13 bases between. Germline CDR1 SGHRS, CDR2 YFSETQ. Here the CDR3 reads CASSYDGRDSYNEQFF. CDR3 sequence (DNA): TGCGCCAGCAGCTATGATGGGCGGGACTCCTACAATGAGCAGTTCTTC.

V usage is TRBV19 and J usage is TRBJ2-3; D unclear. This CDR3 has 14 amino acids. Trimming removed 7 bases from V and 4 bases from J, with 15 bases in between. Germline V gives CDR1 LNHDA, CDR2 SQIVND (reference sequence). The CDR3 DNA reads as TGTGCCAGTAAGACCCAACACAGCTCAGATACGCAGTATTTT. It translates to CASKTQHSSDTQYF. The full variable domain, with the rest looked up from reference TRBV19 and TRBJ2-3, is DGGITQSPKYLFRKEGQNVTLSCEQNLNHDAMYWYRQDPGQGLRLIYYSQIVNDFQKGDIAEGYSVSREKKESFPLTVTSAQKNPTAFYLCASKTQHSSDTQYFGPGTRLTVL.

This chain links TRBV5-6 with TRBJ1-1, with 9 bases fitting TRBD1. After removal of 4 bases from V and 1 base from J, the junction contained 17 bases not matched to a gene. Per germline, CDR1 SGHDT and CDR2 YYEEEE. The CDR3 length is 19 residues. DNA of the CDR3: TGTGCCAGCAGCCCTACACCCTACAGGGGGCTTCTGGGGAACACTGAAGCTTTCTTT. This sequence encodes CASSPTPYRGLLGNTEAFF.

This chain connects TRBV6-1 to TRBJ1-2; 7 bases are shared with TRBD1. The V gene's germline CDR1 is MNHNS and CDR2 SASEGT. This CDR3 region has 14 residues. The V segment lost 5 bases and the J segment 2 bases; nucleotides outside the gene matches: 5. CDR3 loop: CASSLTGPNYGYTF. As DNA, the CDR3 is TGTGCCAGCAGTCTGACAGGGCCAAACTATGGCTACACCTTC.

The J gene is TRBJ1-1, the V gene TRBV15; weak D call: TRBD1 (6 bases). Germline V gene data show CDR1 as LNHNV and CDR2 as YYDKDF (reference sequence). The V end was cut by 3 bases, the J end by 5 bases, with 22 bases between. CDR3 length: 17 amino acids. The CDR3 loop reads CATSSPRDTYGRTEAFF. Here the CDR3 DNA reads TGTGCCACCAGCAGCCCCCGGGACACCTACGGGAGGACTGAAGCTTTCTTT.

The chain carries TRBV6-5 and TRBJ1-6; D remains unclear. Deletions cut 2 bases from V and 12 bases from J, with 8 bases between. This CDR3 comprises 12 residues. Germline V gene lookup returns CDR1 MNHEY and CDR2 SVGAGI. DNA for the CDR3: TGTGCCAGCAGTTACACCCGACAACCCCTCCACTTT. The encoded protein is CASSYTRQPLHF.

This chain links TRBV30 with TRBJ2-5; maybe TRBD2 (5 bases). V gave up 4 bases and J gave up 5 bases, with 17 bases separating them. The CDR3 runs 14 residues. Germline V gene sequence: CDR1 GTSNPN, CDR2 SVGIG (reference sequence). The CDR3 loop is CAWTAGLYSETQYF. In DNA form, the CDR3 reads TGTGCCTGGACCGCCGGACTTTACAGTGAGACCCAGTACTTC. Looking up the rest from reference TRBV30 and TRBJ2-5 gives the full variable domain: SQTIHQWPATLVQPVGSPLSLECTVEGTSNPNLYWYRQAAGRGLQLLFYSVGIGQISSEVPQNLSASRPQDRQFILSSKKLLLSDSGFYLCAWTAGLYSETQYFGPGTRLLVL.

The CDR3 bases are TGTGCCAGCATGATAAACGGGGCCCCCTACAATGAGCAGTTCTTC. It codes for CASMINGAPYNEQFF. The V and J genes are TRBV6-1 and TRBJ2-1; D possibly uses TRBD1 or TRBD2 (5 bases each). CDR1 and CDR2 from the germline V gene are MNHNS and SASEGT. The V end lost 7 bases, the J end lost 2 bases, and 15 bases lay between the germline ends. This CDR3 is 15 amino acids long.

This clone was seen just once. V usage is TRBV6-6 and J usage is TRBJ2-7; 7 bases map to TRBD1. The CDR3 runs to 14 residues. The V gene's germline CDR1 is MNHNY and CDR2 SVGAGI (reference sequence). After removal of 6 bases from V and 0 bases from J, the junction contained 5 bases not matched to a gene. The CDR3 nucleotides read TGTGCCAGCAGCTTGACAGGGAGCTCCTACGAGCAGTACTTC. It is translated as CASSLTGSSYEQYF.

This clone was counted a few times. In nucleotides, the CDR3 is TGTGCCACCAGCAGAGCAGCAGTCAGGCAAGAGACCCAGTACTTC. Its protein product is CATSRAAVRQETQYF. The genes are TRBV15 and TRBJ2-5, with D unclear. Germline V gene data show CDR1 as LNHNV and CDR2 as YYDKDF (reference sequence). The V end was cut by 1 base, the J end by 2 bases, with 11 bases between. This CDR3 is built from 15 residues.

The V and J genes are TRBV5-1 and TRBJ2-3; TRBD1 might be the D (6 bases). CDR1 is SGHRS and CDR2 is YFSETQ in the germline V gene. The V end lost 2 bases, the J end lost 6 bases, and 10 bases lay between the germline ends. The CDR3 runs to 13 residues. Here the CDR3 DNA reads TGCGCCAGCAGCTTACAGGGTTCGGATACGCAGTATTTT. It translates to CASSLQGSDTQYF.

The chain has TRBV7-6 and TRBJ2-1, with D possibly matching TRBD2 (6 bases). With 0 bases removed from V and 5 bases from J, the gap between germline ends came to 20 bases. The CDR3 contains 18 residues. Germline V CDR1 and CDR2: SGHVS, FNYEAQ. The CDR3 protein is CASSLASGLSLVHNEQFF. The CDR3 nucleotides read TGTGCCAGCAGCTTAGCCAGCGGGCTCTCGCTTGTCCACAATGAGCAGTTCTTC.

The chain uses TRBV30 and TRBJ1-1; D is undetermined. The CDR3 sequence is 11 residues long. V shed 8 bases and J shed 1 base, with 8 bases lying between them. Germline V gene sequence: CDR1 GTSNPN, CDR2 SVGIG (reference sequence). The CDR3 is CAGLRNTEAFF. The DNA for the CDR3 is TGTGCCGGTCTTAGGAACACTGAAGCTTTCTTT.

The chain carries TRBV6-1 and TRBJ1-1; D not resolved. The CDR3 length is 13 residues. The germline gives CDR1 MNHNS, CDR2 SASEGT. The V end lost 5 bases, the J end lost 1 base, and 8 bases lay between the germline ends. CDR3 amino acids: CASSKGGNTEAFF. CDR3 bases: TGTGCCAGCAGTAAGGGTGGGAACACTGAAGCTTTCTTT.

This clone occurred a few times. V gene TRBV18 combines with J gene TRBJ2-7, with TRBD2 matching over 9 bases. The CDR3 length is 14 residues. J lost 5 bases, V lost 0 bases, and 2 bases had no gene match. Germline assignment: CDR1 KGHSH and CDR2 LQKENI. The CDR3, as DNA: TGTGCCAGCTCACCACCTTCTAGCGGGGACGAGCAGTACTTC. Its translation is CASSPPSSGDEQYF. The entire variable domain, with the rest obtained from reference TRBV18 and TRBJ2-7, is as follows: NAGVMQNPRHLVRRRGQEARLRCSPMKGHSHVYWYRQLPEEGLKFMVYLQKENIIDESGMPKERFSAEFPKEGPSILRIQQVVRGDSAAYFCASSPPSSGDEQYFGPGTRLTVT.

The genes are TRBV5-6 and TRBJ2-3, with 12 bases matching TRBD2. J gave up 2 bases and V 1 base, and 8 bases lay outside the gene matches. Germline values: CDR1 SGHDT, CDR2 YYEEEE. This CDR3 contains 18 residues. The CDR3 DNA is TGTGCCAGCAGCTTGATCGGACTAGCGGGGACAGCCACAGATACGCAGTATTTT. Translated, it gives CASSLIGLAGTATDTQYF.

This chain joins TRBV9 and TRBJ2-7, with no clear D. Germline CDR1 is SGDLS and CDR2 is YYNGEE. Trimming cost V 4 bases and J 7 bases, with 15 bases left between them. The CDR3 extends over 13 amino acids. The CDR3 DNA is TGTGCCAGCAGCCCAAATCTCGGGTGGGAGCAGTACTTC. Its protein product is CASSPNLGWEQYF.

V gene TRBV30 combines with J gene TRBJ1-1; TRBD1 is a possible D gene (5 bases). Trimming removed 2 bases from V and 11 bases from J, with 12 bases in between. Germline V gene sequence: CDR1 GTSNPN, CDR2 SVGIG (reference sequence). This CDR3 has 11 residues. The CDR3 region has the DNA TGTGCCTGGAGTTGGGGGTCAGATGCTTTCTTT. This sequence encodes CAWSWGSDAFF.

This clone was picked up a small number of times. The chain is built from TRBV18 and TRBJ1-5, with D maybe TRBD1 (6 bases). This CDR3 is built from 14 residues. CDR1 is KGHSH, CDR2 LQKENI, per germline. V was pared by 5 bases and J by 3 bases, with 11 bases between. DNA for the CDR3: TGTGCCAGCTCAATTACAGGGATCAATCAGCCCCAGCATTTT. It yields the protein CASSITGINQPQHF.

The chain couples TRBV19 to TRBJ1-2; the D gene is possibly TRBD1 (5 bases). The CDR3 runs 15 residues. CDR1 is LNHDA, CDR2 SQIVND, per germline (reference sequence). Trimming left V 6 bases short and J 4 bases short, with 18 bases between. CDR3 region: CASRRDSSRLYGYTF. In DNA, the CDR3 is TGTGCCAGTAGACGGGACTCTAGTCGCCTCTATGGCTACACCTTC.

CDR3: CASSPDVIDPLGVTDTQYF. In DNA, the CDR3 is TGTGCCAGCAGCCCCGACGTAATAGACCCCCTGGGGGTCACAGATACGCAGTATTTT. The gene calls are TRBV7-3 and TRBJ2-3, with D possibly being TRBD1 or TRBD2 (5 bases each). CDR1 is SGHTA, CDR2 FQGTGA, per germline. Trimming pared 5 bases from V and 2 bases from J, leaving 26 bases between. There are 19 residues in the CDR3.

The genes are TRBV9 and TRBJ2-3; TRBD2 is a possible D gene (7 bases). CDR3 length: 13 residues. V lost 5 bases and J lost 14, with 21 bases in between. Germline V gene lookup returns CDR1 SGDLS and CDR2 YYNGEE. The CDR3: CASSPHPGGHVYF. CDR3 DNA: TGTGCCAGCAGTCCCCACCCGGGGGGCCACGTGTATTTT.

The chain carries TRBV11-2 and TRBJ1-5; D ambiguous. The length of the CDR3 is 13 residues. The V and J ends lost 0 bases and 8 bases respectively, with 8 bases between them. CDR1 SGHAT and CDR2 FQNNGV come from the germline V gene. The CDR3: CASSLDLWEPQHF. CDR3 bases: TGTGCCAGCAGCTTAGACTTGTGGGAGCCCCAGCATTTT.

This clone was observed a single time. V gene TRBV10-1 combines with J gene TRBJ2-5; the D is unclear. Looked up from germline, CDR1 is WNHNN and CDR2 is SYGVQD (reference sequence). This CDR3 has 17 amino acids. Trimming pared 8 bases from V and 1 base from J, leaving 23 bases between. CDR3 in amino acids: CASPCSEAQFLQETQYF. Here the CDR3 DNA reads TGCGCCAGCCCTTGCTCCGAGGCCCAATTCCTCCAAGAGACCCAGTACTTC.

The chain has TRBV2 and TRBJ1-1, with D possibly matching TRBD1 (6 bases). The CDR3 is 15 amino acids. Trimming took off 2 bases at V and 0 bases at J, with 10 bases between the two ends. Germline-derived CDR1 and CDR2 are SNHLY and FYNNEI. DNA for the CDR3: TGTGCCAGCAGTGAACAGAGGGGGATGAACACTGAAGCTTTCTTT. It is translated as CASSEQRGMNTEAFF.

This chain uses TRBV15 with TRBJ2-1, with D perhaps matching TRBD1 (6 bases). V was clipped by 0 bases and J by 8 bases, with 14 bases between them. This CDR3 spans 15 amino acids. CDR1 is LNHNV, CDR2 YYDKDF, per germline (reference sequence). CDR3 DNA sequence: TGTGCCACCAGCAGAGAGGGACAACCCGCCGATGAGCAGTTCTTC. Its translation: CATSREGQPADEQFF.

The chain uses TRBV6-5 and TRBJ2-7; TRBD1 aligns across 12 bases. The CDR3 runs 14 residues. Trimming removed 10 bases from V and 4 bases from J; junction bases left unmatched: 8. Per germline, CDR1 MNHEY and CDR2 SVGAGI. The CDR3 loop reads CATLPGQGAYEQYF. CDR3 nucleotide sequence: TGTGCCACCCTCCCGGGACAGGGGGCTTACGAGCAGTACTTC.

The rearrangement links TRBV5-1 to TRBJ1-3; D not certain. Trimming removed 4 bases at V and 0 bases at J, with 8 bases between. The CDR3 covers 14 residues. CDR1 is SGHRS, CDR2 YFSETQ, per germline. CDR3: CASSRSFSGNTIYF. The CDR3, as DNA: TGCGCCAGCAGCCGGTCTTTCTCTGGAAACACCATATATTTT.